These 5 T cell receptor beta chains were sequenced from one sample in a study of cytomegalovirus exposure and HLA in healthy donors. The PCR contained 60 Vbeta and 13 Jbeta primers. Generated by immunoSEQ multiplex PCR, the TCRdb table keeps only in-frame clones and is missing some. The sample is made up of about 96,000 clones, and the top ten hold 3% to 3.5% of it. The sequencing input was PBMCs. These receptors were obtained from a woman aged 30 to 39 in good health and CMV-seronegative.

The V gene is TRBV27, the J gene TRBJ1-1; D might be TRBD1 (6 bases). V was shortened by 4 bases and J by 3 bases, with 12 bases between the two germline ends. This CDR3 contains 14 residues. Germline V gene data show CDR1 as MNHEY and CDR2 as SMNVEV (reference sequence). The CDR3 is CASSWQGRDTEAFF. CDR3 nucleotides: TGTGCCAGCAGTTGGCAGGGGCGGGACACTGAAGCTTTCTTT.

The J gene is TRBJ2-5, the V gene TRBV6-1; TRBD1 matches 7 bases. Judging by the DNA end, TRBJ2-7 fits better; the J call may be wrong. In germline, CDR1 is MNHNS, CDR2 SASEGT. This CDR3 is built from 14 residues. The CDR3 DNA reads TGTGCCAGCAGTTCCCAAGGACAGGCTTACGAGCAGTACTTC. Encoded protein: CASSSQGQAYEQYF.

This chain joins TRBV6-1 and TRBJ2-7, with D perhaps matching TRBD2 (6 bases). CDR3 length equals 14 residues. Trimming removed 2 bases at V and 4 bases at J, with 12 bases between. CDR1 is MNHNS, CDR2 SASEGT, per germline. In nucleotides, the CDR3 is TGTGCCAGCAGTGAATCCCCGGGGGAATACGAGCAGTACTTC. Its protein is CASSESPGEYEQYF.

V usage is TRBV28 and J usage is TRBJ1-2, with TRBD1 matching 9 bases. V trimming: 4 bases; J trimming: 6 bases; junction bases outside the gene matches: 9. Germline V CDR1 and CDR2: MDHEN, SYDVKM. The CDR3 spans 15 residues. CDR3 sequence reads: CASSSIGQGRDGYTF. The CDR3 coding sequence is TGTGCCAGCAGTTCGATCGGACAGGGGAGGGATGGCTACACCTTC.

This chain links TRBV15 with TRBJ1-1; D is unclear. The ends were cut back, 3 bases at V and 1 base at J, with 12 bases in the middle. The length of the CDR3 is 15 residues. The germline V gene has CDR1 LNHNV and CDR2 YYDKDF (reference sequence). The CDR3 loop reads CATSREGLWNTEAFF. The CDR3 nucleotides read TGTGCCACCAGCAGGGAGGGCCTCTGGAACACTGAAGCTTTCTTT.